This T cell receptor (beta chain) was retrieved from a study of Graves' ophthalmopathy and Graves' hyperthyroidism. Study-wide results and caveats: Blood contained most expanded thyroid clonotypes exceeding 0.001 frequency.

Physicians reached a diagnosis by relying on clinical symptoms, serum thyroxine, TRAb, thyroid ultrasound and orbital computed tomography. The CDR3 totals 12 residues. Trimming stripped 5 bases from V and 7 bases from J, with 12 bases between. Germline CDR1 reads MDHEN; CDR2 reads SYDVKM. Transcripts of RNA were the source for amplifying TCR beta CDR3 regions. Second-round multiplex PCR came after first-round RT-PCR with HTBI primers. Each CDR3 protein gets one entry after TCRdb re-called the multiplex PCR reads with MiXCR. This table has about 400,000 distinct CDR3 sequences, more than 20% appearing once. This clonotype came up many times. What it binds is not known.

This clonotype originated in a woman under 30 with stable Graves' hyperthyroidism. This sequence joins TRBV28 and TRBJ2-7; a possible D gene is TRBD2 (6 bases). Sample: peripheral blood. The CDR3 sequence: CASSGGYNEQYF. The CDR3 DNA is TGTGCCAGCAGTGGGGGGTACAATGAGCAGTACTTC.